A single sample is the source of the 27 T cell receptor beta chains below, sequenced in a study of T cells in Graves' hyperthyroidism and ophthalmopathy. TCR beta CDR3 sequences were amplified from RNA transcripts. During a first-round RT-PCR of the TCR CDR3, the HTBI primer set was used. Each CDR3 protein is one row after TCRdb ran MiXCR on the multiplex PCR reads. Of 300,000 to 450,000 distinct CDR3 sequences listed, around 18% were seen once; the top ten hold less than 20%. Sequenced: blood. The source is a woman between 40 and 55 years old with Graves' ophthalmopathy.

This clonotype was seen ten or more times. The chain links TRBV12-5 to TRBJ1-6; no clear D gene. Germline CDR1 LGHNT, CDR2 FRNRAP. Trimming removed 0 bases from V and 5 bases from J, with 20 bases in between. The CDR3 has 19 residues. The CDR3 DNA sequence: TGTGCTAGTGGTTTGGTACGGGCGCTGGTTGACCGCCATAATTCACCCCTCCACTTT. It codes for CASGLVRALVDRHNSPLHF. The whole variable domain, remainder taken from reference TRBV12-5 and TRBJ1-6, is DARVTQTPRHKVTEMGQEVTMRCQPILGHNTVFWYRQTMMQGLELLAYFRNRAPLDDSGMPKDRFSAEMPDATLATLKIQPSEPRDSAVYFCASGLVRALVDRHNSPLHFGNGTRLTVT.

CDR3 sequence (DNA): TGTGCCACCAGTGGGGCCCCCGGGACAGGGGAGGGGACTGAAGCTTTCTTT. Encoded protein: CATSGAPGTGEGTEAFF. J is TRBJ1-1 and V is TRBV24-1, with 10 nucleotides matching TRBD1. This CDR3 region has 17 residues. Germline CDR1 KGHDR, CDR2 SFDVKD. V shed 5 bases and J 5 bases; nucleotides not matched to a gene: 13.

Ten or more counts support this clonotype. The chain has TRBV10-3 and TRBJ2-4; 7 nucleotides agree with TRBD2. The CDR3 has 15 amino acids. Germline V lookup: CDR1 ENHRY, CDR2 SYGVKD. V lost 3 bases and J lost 7; bases outside the gene matches: 9. The CDR3 loop reads CAISEREVGKNIQYF. CDR3 in DNA: TGTGCCATCAGTGAACGGGAGGTAGGGAAGAACATTCAGTACTTC.

As concerns this clonotype: At one boundary the junction diverges from the germline segment, which might be a read error. The chain combines TRBV30 with TRBJ2-7; D possibly corresponds to TRBD1 (6 bases). The CDR3 has 13 residues. Germline V gives CDR1 GTSNPN, CDR2 SVGIG (reference sequence). The CDR3 region is CAWNADRRARQCF. As DNA, the CDR3 is TGTGCCTGGAATGCGGACAGAAGAGCGCGACAGTGCTTC.

This clonotype was seen ten or more times. V usage is TRBV29-1 and J usage is TRBJ1-2; D is perhaps TRBD1 (6 bases). Trimming took 7 bases from V and 7 from J, leaving 16 bases between them. The CDR3 extends over 12 amino acids. Germline V CDR1 and CDR2: SQVTM, ANQGSEA. The CDR3 DNA follows: TGCAGCGGTTCGGGGGCAGCCGGTGGCTACACCTTC. It encodes CSGSGAAGGYTF.

In this sample, this clonotype turned up many times. J is TRBJ1-5 and V is TRBV12-3 or TRBV12-4; D remains ambiguous. V gave up 3 bases and J gave up 4 bases, with 7 bases separating them. This CDR3 region has 13 residues. The DNA of the CDR3 is TGTGCCAGCAGTTTGGCCAAGAATCAGCCCCAGCATTTT. It is translated as CASSLAKNQPQHF.

Only a few counts were recorded for this clonotype. The V gene is TRBV5-1, the J gene TRBJ1-6; D call uncertain. CDR3 length: 15 amino acids. With 0 bases removed from V and 8 bases from J, the gap between germline ends came to 12 bases. The germline V gene encodes CDR1 SGHRS and CDR2 YFSETQ. CDR3 DNA sequence: TGCGCCAGCAGCTTGGAACCCGCATCGGATTCACCCCTCCACTTT. Its translation: CASSLEPASDSPLHF. Supplemented by reference TRBV5-1 and TRBJ1-6, the full variable domain reads KAGVTQTPRYLIKTRGQQVTLSCSPISGHRSVSWYQQTPGQGLQFLFEYFSETQRNKGNFPGRFSGRQFSNSRSEMNVSTLELGDSALYLCASSLEPASDSPLHFGNGTRLTVT.

This clonotype was seen many times. With a much larger clone just one base away, this may be a read error. The chain combines TRBV30 with TRBJ1-2, with a possible D match to TRBD1 (6 bases). Trimming stripped 4 bases from V and 0 bases from J, with 18 bases between. The V gene's germline CDR1 is GTSNPN and CDR2 SVGIG (reference sequence). The CDR3 extends over 16 amino acids. CDR3 DNA: TGTGCCTGGATCTCGAGTTTCAGGGGTCCTAACTATGGCTACACCTTC. Residues: CAWISSFRGPNYGYTF.

This clonotype was counted ten times or more. This chain uses TRBV29-1 with TRBJ1-2; D gene ambiguous. The CDR3 contains 11 residues. Deletions cut 6 bases from V and 7 bases from J, with 12 bases between. Looked up from germline, CDR1 is SQVTM and CDR2 is ANQGSEA. The CDR3 region is CSVKIDGGYTF. The CDR3 DNA sequence: TGCAGCGTCAAGATAGATGGTGGCTACACCTTC.

This chain uses TRBV27 with TRBJ1-1, with D uncertain. CDR1 and CDR2 from the germline V gene are MNHEY and SMNVEV (reference sequence). CDR3 length equals 17 residues. Trimming shortened V by 6 bases and J by 1 base, and 21 bases separated the two germline ends. CDR3 bases: TGTGCCAGCAGCCAAGAAGAGAAGAACGGCAAGAACACTGAAGCTTTCTTT. Translation: CASSQEEKNGKNTEAFF.

In its sample, this clonotype was seen many times. This chain joins TRBV28 and TRBJ1-1; possible D gene TRBD1, 5 bases. This CDR3 contains 15 residues. Germline CDR1 MDHEN, CDR2 SYDVKM. V lost 2 bases and J lost 0, with 10 bases in between. The CDR3 sequence: CASSLTRGMNTEAFF. CDR3 DNA sequence: TGTGCCAGCAGTTTAACGAGGGGCATGAACACTGAAGCTTTCTTT.

This clonotype has ten or more counts. The J gene is TRBJ2-7, the V gene TRBV6-2 or TRBV6-3, with 9 nucleotides matching TRBD1. The CDR3 length is 14 residues. CDR1 and CDR2 from the germline V gene are MNHEY and SVGEGT. The J segment lost 0 bases and the V segment lost 6 bases, leaving 3 bases of the junction unmatched. The CDR3 is CASRRDRDSYEQYF. The CDR3 coding sequence is TGTGCCAGCAGGAGGGACAGGGACTCCTACGAGCAGTACTTC.

Many counts were recorded for this clonotype. The chain recombines TRBV9 with TRBJ1-2; D call uncertain. Trimming took 0 bases from V and 4 from J, leaving 13 bases between them. The germline CDR1 and CDR2 sequences are SGDLS and YYNGEE. This CDR3 is 15 amino acids long. DNA for the CDR3: TGTGCCAGCAGCGTAGATAAAGGGTGGAGCTATGGCTACACCTTC. This gives the protein CASSVDKGWSYGYTF.

This clonotype was recorded many times. J is TRBJ2-7 and V is TRBV7-2, with 7 positions matching TRBD1. The V gene end was trimmed by 5 bases and the J gene end by 3 bases; junction bases not matched to a gene: 7. CDR1 and CDR2 (germline): SGHTA, FQGNSA. The length of the CDR3 is 14 residues. The CDR3 protein is CASSQPDRVYEQYF. CDR3 nucleotide sequence: TGTGCCAGCAGCCAACCCGACAGGGTCTACGAGCAGTACTTC.

This clonotype was recorded at least ten times. The chain recombines TRBV28 with TRBJ1-1, with TRBD1 as a possible D gene (5 bases). Per germline, CDR1 MDHEN and CDR2 SYDVKM. V was shortened by 1 base and J by 0 bases, with 12 bases between the two germline ends. CDR3 length: 16 residues. In DNA, the CDR3 is TGTGCCAGCAGTTTATTAGACAGTTCCATGAACACTGAAGCTTTCTTT. Translation: CASSLLDSSMNTEAFF.

This clonotype was seen ten or more times. The chain uses TRBV4-3 and TRBJ1-3, with TRBD1 as a possible D gene (6 bases). Deletions cut 3 bases from V and 3 bases from J, with 15 bases between. Germline CDR1 LGHNA, CDR2 YSLEER. The CDR3 contains 16 residues. The CDR3 DNA is TGCGCCAGCAGCCAGGATAACAGGGTCGGTGGAAACACCATATATTTT. It codes for CASSQDNRVGGNTIYF.

At least ten counts were recorded for this clonotype. A read error is possible here, since a much larger clone lies one base away. J is TRBJ2-5 and V is TRBV9; 7 bases match TRBD1. CDR1 and CDR2 (germline): SGDLS, YYNGEE. CDR3 length: 18 amino acids. V shed 4 bases and J 4 bases; nucleotides not matched to a gene: 19. The CDR3, as DNA: TGTGCCAGCAGCCTACGCGCACAGGGGAAACGGCTCGGAGAGACCCAGTACTTC. Its translation: CASSLRAQGKRLGETQYF.

The V gene is TRBV12-3 or TRBV12-4, the J gene TRBJ2-7; maybe TRBD1 (5 bases). The CDR3 spans 14 residues. Trimming shortened V by 5 bases and J by 6 bases, and 17 bases separated the two germline ends. CDR3 sequence: CASSQQYQGFEQYF. CDR3 nucleotides: TGTGCCAGCAGTCAACAATACCAGGGTTTCGAGCAGTACTTC.

This clonotype was picked up many times. CDR3 coding DNA: TGCAGCGTTGACGAGGGATCGGGAGGAAACACCATATATTTT. This encodes CSVDEGSGGNTIYF. The chain links TRBV29-1 to TRBJ1-3; D uncertain. The CDR3 sequence is 14 residues long. CDR1 and CDR2 from the germline V gene are SQVTM and ANQGSEA. Between the trimmed V and J ends, which lost 3 bases and 4 bases, there was a span of 13 bases.

This clonotype was recorded at least ten times. A much larger clone differs by one base, so this may be a read error. The chain employs TRBV4-1 and TRBJ1-5; D remains ambiguous. The CDR3 consists of 13 residues. V shed 0 bases and J shed 0 bases, with 0 bases lying between them. Germline CDR1 reads MGHRA; CDR2 reads YSYEKL. CDR3 coding DNA: TGCGCCAGCAGCCAAGATAGCAATCAGCCCCAGCATTTT. It codes for CASSQDSNQPQHF.

As concerns this clonotype: One end of the junction fails to match germline, which may point to a read error. V gene TRBV4-3 combines with J gene TRBJ2-5, with D perhaps TRBD1 or TRBD2 (6 bases each). Germline V gene data show CDR1 as LGHNA and CDR2 as YSLEER. The CDR3 covers 19 residues. The CDR3 sequence is CVSSQDHGGTTGYQETQYF. The CDR3, as DNA: TGCGTCAGCAGCCAAGATCATGGGGGGACAACCGGGTACCAAGAGACCCAGTACTTC.

The sample holds many counts of this clonotype. V gene TRBV30 combines with J gene TRBJ2-7, with D possibly called TRBD1 or TRBD2 (5 bases each). The CDR3 runs 15 residues. Per the germline V gene, CDR1 is GTSNPN and CDR2 is SVGIG (reference sequence). Between the trimmed V and J ends, which lost 1 base and 4 bases, there was a span of 17 bases. CDR3 loop: CAWSGRQGLPYEQYF. The CDR3 nucleotides are TGTGCCTGGAGTGGGAGGCAGGGCCTCCCGTACGAGCAGTACTTC.

This clonotype was observed at least ten times. This chain connects TRBV12-3 or TRBV12-4 to TRBJ2-7, with D hard to call. Trimming removed 2 bases from V and 6 bases from J, with 8 bases in between. The CDR3 spans 12 residues. Here the CDR3 DNA reads TGTGCCAGCAGTTTAAACACCCTCGAGCAGTACTTC. Translation gives CASSLNTLEQYF.

This clonotype was seen many times. V is TRBV2 and J is TRBJ2-7, with 10 bases matching TRBD1. V lost 5 bases to trimming and J lost 4 bases; unmatched junction nucleotides: 14. The CDR3 has 17 amino acids. Germline V gene sequence: CDR1 SNHLY, CDR2 FYNNEI. The CDR3: CASSKSGGTGVRYEQYF. CDR3 bases: TGTGCCAGCAGTAAATCAGGAGGGACAGGGGTCCGGTACGAGCAGTACTTC.

This chain links TRBV11-2 with TRBJ2-7, with 7 bases identical to TRBD2. Per germline, CDR1 SGHAT and CDR2 FQNNGV. The CDR3 covers 15 residues. V lost 6 bases and J lost 4; bases outside the gene matches: 12. In DNA form, the CDR3 reads TGTGCCAGCAGTCCGGGCCTAGCTAGCGGTTACGAGCAGTACTTC. Translated, it gives CASSPGLASGYEQYF.

This clonotype was recorded at least ten times. The chain uses TRBV12-3 or TRBV12-4 and TRBJ1-2, with unresolved D. Trimming pared 4 bases from V and 6 bases from J, leaving 9 bases between. CDR3 size: 12 residues. The CDR3 loop is CASSSRFHGYTF. The CDR3 region has the DNA TGTGCCAGCAGTTCCCGTTTTCATGGCTACACCTTC.

This chain uses TRBV4-1 with TRBJ1-2; D perhaps matches TRBD1 (5 bases). The germline V gene has CDR1 MGHRA and CDR2 YSYEKL. The V end was cut by 1 base, the J end by 4 bases, with 16 bases between. This CDR3 contains 16 residues. The CDR3 DNA sequence: TGCGCCAGCAGCCAAGCGGATCGGGGGTCAGGCTATGGCTACACCTTC. Translation: CASSQADRGSGYGYTF.